The 20 T cell receptor beta chains below all came from one sample that was sequenced in a study of identical twins. In TCRdb, the 5' RACE reads were re-called with MiXCR into one record per CDR3 protein. The data hold 700,000 or so distinct CDR3 sequences, with around 8.3% observed a single time. The sample also formed part of further work on yellow fever vaccine responses in identical twins.

Sequenced material: PBMCs. These receptors all stem from a young woman in good health.

This clonotype was observed many times. The chain recombines TRBV7-8 with TRBJ2-7; D is possibly TRBD1 (6 bases). V gave up 4 bases and J gave up 0 bases, with 10 bases separating them. Germline V CDR1 and CDR2: SGHVS, FQNEAQ. This CDR3 is 14 amino acids long. In DNA, the CDR3 is TGTGCCAGCAGCTCAAGGACAGACTCCTACGAGCAGTACTTC. Protein sequence: CASSSRTDSYEQYF.

CDR3 residues: CASSSYLAGGRTDTQYF. CDR3 DNA: TGCGCCAGCAGCTCTTATCTAGCGGGAGGTCGCACAGATACGCAGTATTTT. The chain is built from TRBV5-1 and TRBJ2-3; 11 bases agree with TRBD2. V lost 3 bases to trimming and J lost 1 base; unmatched junction nucleotides: 7. The CDR3 extends over 17 amino acids. Germline CDR1 SGHRS, CDR2 YFSETQ. The whole variable domain, remainder taken from reference TRBV5-1 and TRBJ2-3, is KAGVTQTPRYLIKTRGQQVTLSCSPISGHRSVSWYQQTPGQGLQFLFEYFSETQRNKGNFPGRFSGRQFSNSRSEMNVSTLELGDSALYLCASSSYLAGGRTDTQYFGPGTRLTVL.

This clonotype was detected only a few times. The rearrangement joins TRBV20-1 to TRBJ1-3; D gene unclear. The CDR3 spans 13 residues. Trimming removed 1 base at V and 4 bases at J, with 8 bases between. Germline values: CDR1 DFQATT, CDR2 SNEGSKA (reference sequence). CDR3: CSARVADGNTIYF. The CDR3, as DNA: TGCAGTGCTAGAGTGGCAGACGGAAACACCATATATTTT.

This clonotype was counted a few times. V gene TRBV2 combines with J gene TRBJ2-1; D is unresolved. The germline V gene has CDR1 SNHLY and CDR2 FYNNEI. Trimming took 8 bases from V and 6 from J, leaving 8 bases between them. CDR3 length: 11 amino acids. The chain's CDR3 is CASSDSNEQFF. CDR3 nucleotides: TGTGCCAGCTCCGACTCCAATGAGCAGTTCTTC.

This clonotype was counted only a few times. The V call is TRBV10-3, the J call TRBJ2-3, with 9 bases that match TRBD2. With 4 bases clipped from V and 1 base from J, the junction kept 3 bases outside the gene matches. CDR3 size: 15 residues. In germline, CDR1 is ENHRY, CDR2 SYGVKD. The CDR3 sequence: CAISGGGDGTDTQYF. Written as DNA, the CDR3 is TGTGCCATCAGTGGCGGGGGGGACGGCACAGATACGCAGTATTTT.

The V and J genes are TRBV10-2 and TRBJ2-3; 13 nucleotides match TRBD2. V shed 3 bases and J 3 bases; nucleotides not matched to a gene: 12. This CDR3 has 19 residues. Germline-derived CDR1 and CDR2 are WSHSY and SAAADI. In nucleotides, the CDR3 is TGCGCCAGCAGTGAAGCCGGACTAGCGGGAGAGAGAAGGACAGATACGCAGTATTTT. Its protein is CASSEAGLAGERRTDTQYF.

This clonotype was observed a few times. The chain employs TRBV27 and TRBJ2-1; TRBD1 or TRBD2 may be the D gene (7 bases each). Germline-derived CDR1 and CDR2 are MNHEY and SMNVEV (reference sequence). V was shortened by 1 base and J by 2 bases, with 27 bases between the two germline ends. This CDR3 has 21 amino acids. The CDR3 DNA reads as TGTGCCAGCAGTTTATTAGACGCAGGGGGGGTGTTGCGTCTAACCTACAATGAGCAGTTCTTC. It is translated as CASSLLDAGGVLRLTYNEQFF.

In this sample, this clonotype turned up a few times. The chain couples TRBV11-2 to TRBJ2-7; a possible D gene is TRBD1 (7 bases). Germline CDR1 is SGHAT and CDR2 is FQNNGV. V gave up 5 bases and J gave up 1 base, with 15 bases separating them. This CDR3 spans 15 amino acids. The CDR3: CASSPEQGGSYEQYF. In nucleotides, the CDR3 is TGTGCCAGCAGCCCCGAGCAGGGGGGTTCCTACGAGCAGTACTTC.

This clonotype occurred many times. The V and J genes are TRBV4-3 and TRBJ1-5; D might be TRBD1 (6 bases). Between the trimmed V and J ends, which lost 0 bases and 7 bases, there was a span of 13 bases. Germline CDR1 LGHNA, CDR2 YSLEER. CDR3 length: 15 amino acids. The DNA for the CDR3 is TGCGCCAGCAGCCAAGAAACAGGGCAAGGGCAGCCCCAGCATTTT. Its protein product is CASSQETGQGQPQHF.

This clonotype was seen many times. The chain employs TRBV7-2 and TRBJ2-5; 10 nucleotides match TRBD2. With V trimmed by 0 bases and J by 4 bases, 5 bases remained unmatched. Germline CDR1 is SGHTA and CDR2 is FQGNSA. The CDR3 is 16 amino acids. The CDR3 coding sequence is TGTGCCAGCAGCTTAGCCGGGACTAGCGTAGCAGAGACCCAGTACTTC. Translated, it gives CASSLAGTSVAETQYF.

The chain combines TRBV5-6 with TRBJ1-4, with D tentatively TRBD1 (6 bases). Germline CDR1 and CDR2: SGHDT and YYEEEE. Trimming left V 1 base short and J 7 bases short, with 20 bases between. CDR3 size: 17 residues. For the CDR3, the DNA is TGTGCCAGCAGCTTGACGGGGGGCGCTTCAATGGGTGAAAAACTGTTTTTT. The encoded protein is CASSLTGGASMGEKLFF.

Concerning this clonotype itself: An end of the junction does not agree with germline; a read error may underlie this. The chain uses TRBV20-1 and TRBJ2-3; 9 bases line up with TRBD1. CDR1 is DFQATT and CDR2 is SNEGSKA in the germline V gene (reference sequence). This CDR3 is 17 amino acids long. The CDR3 reads CCARDMTGGRSTDTQYF. DNA for the CDR3: TGCTGTGCTAGAGATATGACAGGGGGGCGGAGCACAGATACGCAGTATTTT.

This clonotype was seen a few times. The genes are TRBV28 and TRBJ2-1, with D unclear. Trimming pared 8 bases from V and 6 bases from J, leaving 11 bases between. The CDR3 has 12 amino acids. CDR1 MDHEN and CDR2 SYDVKM come from the germline V gene. In DNA form, the CDR3 reads TGTGCCAGCGTGTCAGTACCCAATGAGCAGTTCTTC. Amino acid sequence: CASVSVPNEQFF.

The chain has TRBV6-2 or TRBV6-3 and TRBJ2-1; perhaps TRBD2 as D (6 bases). Germline CDR1 is MNHEY and CDR2 is SVGEGT. The V and J ends lost 6 bases and 4 bases respectively, with 16 bases between them. The CDR3 runs to 15 residues. CDR3 DNA: TGTGCCAGCAGCCAATACAGACTAGGATACAATGAGCAGTTCTTC. Translation: CASSQYRLGYNEQFF.

The rearrangement joins TRBV10-3 to TRBJ2-7, with D possibly being TRBD1 (6 bases). V gave up 0 bases and J gave up 3 bases, with 15 bases separating them. The CDR3 is 16 amino acids. The germline gives CDR1 ENHRY, CDR2 SYGVKD. The CDR3 DNA reads as TGTGCCATCAGTGAGTCAACAGGGCAGTTGAGCTACGAGCAGTACTTC. It yields the protein CAISESTGQLSYEQYF.

The sample holds a few counts of this clonotype. This chain connects TRBV10-3 to TRBJ2-1; a weak D match, TRBD2 (6 bases). Germline V gives CDR1 ENHRY, CDR2 SYGVKD. The CDR3 runs to 14 residues. V shed 6 bases and J shed 5 bases, with 14 bases lying between them. CDR3 nucleotide sequence: TGTGCCATCAGAGACGGGGGTTCGAACAATGAGCAGTTCTTC. This translates into CAIRDGGSNNEQFF.

This clonotype was counted many times. This sequence joins TRBV7-2 and TRBJ2-7; D is undetermined. The germline V and J ends were trimmed by 5 bases and 2 bases, with 13 bases remaining between them. Germline V gene data show CDR1 as SGHTA and CDR2 as FQGNSA. The CDR3 is made up of 14 amino acids. The CDR3 coding sequence is TGTGCCAGCAGCCGTGTCAGCGAAACCTACGAGCAGTACTTC. Protein: CASSRVSETYEQYF.

In its sample, this clonotype was seen many times. The rearrangement joins TRBV3-1 to TRBJ2-2, with 10 bases that match TRBD1. There are 15 residues in the CDR3. Unmatched junction bases numbered 5, after V lost 4 bases and J lost 6 bases. CDR1 and CDR2 (germline): LGHDT, YNNKEL (reference sequence). CDR3 residues: CASSPGQGRPGELFF. The CDR3 coding sequence is TGTGCCAGCAGCCCGGGACAGGGGAGACCCGGGGAGCTGTTTTTT. Variable domain in full (rest from reference TRBV3-1 and TRBJ2-2): DTAVSQTPKYLVTQMGNDKSIKCEQNLGHDTMYWYKQDSKKFLKIMFSYNNKELIINETVPNRFSPKSPDKAHLNLHINSLELGDSAVYFCASSPGQGRPGELFFGEGSRLTVL.

This chain connects TRBV20-1 to TRBJ2-3, with TRBD2 matching over 8 bases. The CDR3 is made up of 15 amino acids. The V gene's germline CDR1 is DFQATT and CDR2 SNEGSKA (reference sequence). Trimming at V came to 0 bases and at J to 8 bases, leaving 10 bases not matched to a gene. As DNA, the CDR3 is TGCAGTGCTAGAGAGAGCGGGGGCCCTCGGGGTACGCAGTATTTT. It is translated as CSARESGGPRGTQYF.

The rearrangement joins TRBV3-1 to TRBJ2-1, with 9 bases matching TRBD2. Germline CDR1 LGHDT, CDR2 YNNKEL (reference sequence). Trimming cost V 0 bases and J 4 bases; bases outside gene matches: 7. The CDR3 has 17 residues. The CDR3 loop is CASSQDLSTSGYNEQFF. CDR3 sequence (DNA): TGTGCCAGCAGCCAAGATCTATCGACTAGCGGTTACAATGAGCAGTTCTTC.